The clone carrying this T cell receptor (beta chain) is a singleton in its sample. What it binds is unknown. The sample comes from a study of cytomegalovirus exposure and HLA in healthy donors. Study results and caveats: In vitro experiments confirmed that a few CMV-associated chains were specific for CMV antigens. For most TCR beta V segments, an earlier analysis put the productive rate at about 87% or about 30% of the time.

PCR used 60 Vbeta primers and 13 Jbeta primers. Profiling relied on immunoSEQ multiplex PCR, and the TCRdb table lists in-frame clones only, not all of them. The table lists fewer than 200,000 clones, 65% to 85% of them singletons. Trimming took 4 bases from V and 7 from J, leaving 12 bases between them. This CDR3 is 13 amino acids long. From germline, CDR1 is SGHRS and CDR2 YFSETQ. Sequencing used PBMCs. The TCR was taken from a woman between 45 and 60 years old in good health and CMV-seropositive. V is TRBV5-1 and J is TRBJ1-5; possibly TRBD1 for D (6 bases). CDR3 nucleotides: TGCGCCAGCAGCCCAGGGGAAGGGCAGCCCCAGCATTTT. Amino acids: CASSPGEGQPQHF.